The 11 T cell receptor beta chains presented below share a single source sample, sequenced in a study of shared clonotypes between healthy human individuals. The table came from immunoSEQ multiplex PCR; TCRdb's copy has only in-frame clones and leaves some out. The sample comprises some 1.5 million clones, around 95% of which are singletons, and over 1% rests with the top ten. Sequencing was performed on naive CD4+ T cells sorted from blood. Indicated subset: CD45RA+ positively selected. These receptors all stem from a man aged 25-40 years in good health.

The chain employs TRBV5-4 and TRBJ2-3, with 7 bases lining up with TRBD1. The CDR3 has 14 residues. Germline values: CDR1 SGHNT, CDR2 YYREEE (reference sequence). The trim removed 5 bases at V and 3 bases at J, leaving 6 bases unmatched. The CDR3 here is CASRETGYTDTQYF. CDR3 DNA: TGTGCCAGCAGAGAGACAGGGTATACAGATACGCAGTATTTT.

V is TRBV28 and J is TRBJ1-2, with D perhaps matching TRBD1 (5 bases). V was trimmed by 3 bases and J by 8 bases, leaving 10 bases between them. The CDR3 length is 12 residues. Germline V gives CDR1 MDHEN, CDR2 SYDVKM. For the CDR3, the DNA is TGTGCCAGCAGTTTGCCGAGGGGCGGCTACACCTTC. Protein: CASSLPRGGYTF.

This chain uses TRBV4-1 with TRBJ2-3; D is tentatively TRBD1 or TRBD2 (6 bases each). The CDR3 runs 19 residues. In germline, CDR1 is MGHRA, CDR2 YSYEKL. Trimming stripped 1 base from V and 8 bases from J, with 28 bases between. CDR3: CASSQVLEDYGGLKRTQYF. The CDR3 bases are TGCGCCAGCAGCCAAGTACTCGAAGACTACGGGGGCCTGAAGCGTACGCAGTATTTT.

The chain couples TRBV28 to TRBJ1-5; D possibly corresponds to TRBD1 (6 bases). The CDR3 has 15 residues. Germline V gives CDR1 MDHEN, CDR2 SYDVKM. Trimming left V 6 bases short and J 4 bases short, with 16 bases between. The DNA of the CDR3 is TGTGCCAGCAGCCCCTCAGGGGTCGGTAATCAGCCCCAGCATTTT. Its protein is CASSPSGVGNQPQHF.

This clone was picked up one time. The chain recombines TRBV6-6 with TRBJ2-5; either TRBD1 or TRBD2 may supply D (5 bases each). The CDR3 runs to 16 residues. In germline, CDR1 is MNHNY, CDR2 SVGAGI (reference sequence). With 0 bases removed from V and 5 bases from J, the gap between germline ends came to 16 bases. The CDR3 sequence: CASSYSRDPLGETQYF. The CDR3 DNA follows: TGTGCCAGCAGTTACTCGAGGGACCCCTTAGGGGAGACCCAGTACTTC.

J is TRBJ1-4 and V is TRBV7-9; D gene unclear. Germline-derived CDR1 and CDR2 are SEHNR and FQNEAQ (reference sequence). Between the trimmed V and J ends, which lost 2 bases and 7 bases, there was a span of 14 bases. The CDR3 covers 15 residues. CDR3 loop: CASSLNRAATEKLFF. In nucleotides, the CDR3 is TGTGCCAGCAGCTTAAATAGGGCAGCGACTGAAAAACTGTTTTTT.

The gene calls are TRBV19 and TRBJ2-7; D unresolved. Germline values: CDR1 LNHDA, CDR2 SQIVND (reference sequence). V was trimmed by 6 bases and J by 0 bases, leaving 9 bases between them. The CDR3 has 13 residues. CDR3 DNA sequence: TGTGCCAGTAGAAGTGGAAACTCCTACGAGCAGTACTTC. Protein: CASRSGNSYEQYF. Together with reference TRBV19 and TRBJ2-7, the CDR3 gives the full variable domain: DGGITQSPKYLFRKEGQNVTLSCEQNLNHDAMYWYRQDPGQGLRLIYYSQIVNDFQKGDIAEGYSVSREKKESFPLTVTSAQKNPTAFYLCASRSGNSYEQYFGPGTRLTVT.

The rearrangement uses TRBV7-2 and TRBJ1-3, with a weak D call TRBD1 (5 bases). V lost 4 bases to trimming and J lost 2 bases, with 12 bases between them. The CDR3 consists of 15 residues. Germline-derived CDR1 and CDR2 are SGHTA and FQGNSA. The CDR3 loop is CASSSQGNAGNTIYF. Written as DNA, the CDR3 is TGTGCCAGCAGCTCCCAGGGTAACGCTGGAAACACCATATATTTT.

This chain uses TRBV7-2 with TRBJ2-5; D is uncertain. V lost 5 bases and J 5 bases, leaving 9 bases between the germline ends. The CDR3 is made up of 12 amino acids. The germline CDR1 and CDR2 sequences are SGHTA and FQGNSA. CDR3 sequence: CASSPYSETQYF. The CDR3 DNA follows: TGTGCCAGCAGCCCTTACTCGGAGACCCAGTACTTC.

Comments on this clone: Distinct nucleotide sequences in the sample also encode this CDR3. The V and J genes are TRBV5-6 and TRBJ2-7; D ambiguous. Germline assignment: CDR1 SGHDT and CDR2 YYEEEE. The V gene lost 4 bases and the J gene lost 4 bases, with 9 bases spanning the gap. This CDR3 region has 12 residues. CDR3 sequence reads: CASSLDGYEQYF. CDR3 in DNA: TGTGCCAGCAGCCTGGACGGATACGAGCAGTACTTC.

The chain uses TRBV19 and TRBJ2-1; TRBD2 is a possible D gene (5 bases). Deletions cut 3 bases from V and 2 bases from J, with 11 bases between. The V gene's germline CDR1 is LNHDA and CDR2 SQIVND (reference sequence). This CDR3 is 15 amino acids long. CDR3 nucleotide sequence: TGTGCCAGTAGTATCCGGAGCGGCACCTACAATGAGCAGTTCTTC. As protein: CASSIRSGTYNEQFF.